This record covers a single TCR beta chain. The CDR3 length is 15 residues. Germline lookup yields CDR1 SGHRS and CDR2 YFSETQ. Trimming at V came to 7 bases and at J to 2 bases, leaving 7 bases not matched to a gene. In the original workflow: Amplifying reference gene primers gave estimates of nucleated cell counts. Profiling relied on immunoSEQ multiplex PCR, and the TCRdb table lists in-frame clones only, not all of them. The V and J calls and clone size are taken from that table; D and trimming were inferred from the DNA. The sample contains about 24,000 clones, approximately 78% of which appear only once. The sample originates from a study of blood T cell repertoires in COVID-19. Study-wide context: The origin of the acute and convalescent COVID-19 samples was the United States, Italy and Spain. Nucleic acid was either cDNA or gDNA, and it came from T cells, B-cell-depleted T cells, or PBMCs.

The chain links TRBV5-1 to TRBJ2-5; TRBD1 matches at 11 bases. The receptor's source is a human donor in a cohort sampled during active COVID-19. The sequenced sample was peripheral blood. In nucleotides, the CDR3 is TGCGCCAGCTCTGCCGGGACAGGGGGGCAAGAGACCCAGTACTTC. It encodes CASSAGTGGQETQYF.